This T cell receptor beta chain derives from a study of blood T cell repertoires in COVID-19. Germline CDR1 reads KGHSH; CDR2 reads LQKENI. The CDR3 length is 16 residues. Losses at the gene ends were 3 bases for V and 3 bases for J; bases not matched to a gene: 11. Sequencing used immunoSEQ multiplex PCR; TCRdb keeps in-frame clones, though not all of them. The sample yields approximately 140,000 clones, about 87% seen once. Source material: peripheral blood. The rearrangement links TRBV18 to TRBJ2-7; 7 bases are shared with TRBD2. The sequence was obtained from a human donor in a cohort sampled during active COVID-19. The CDR3 nucleotides read TGTGCCAGCTCACCGAGAGGAGGGGAGGGCGGCTACGAGCAGTACTTC. Translating gives CASSPRGGEGGYEQYF. The variable domain in full, with the rest retrieved from reference TRBV18 and TRBJ2-7, is NAGVMQNPRHLVRRRGQEARLRCSPMKGHSHVYWYRQLPEEGLKFMVYLQKENIIDESGMPKERFSAEFPKEGPSILRIQQVVRGDSAAYFCASSPRGGEGGYEQYFGPGTRLTVT.